The 6 T cell receptor beta chains reported below all come from one sample, sequenced in a study of T cells after yellow fever vaccination. Via MiXCR, TCRdb re-called the 5' RACE reads, giving one row per CDR3 protein. The table records 150,000 to 200,000 distinct CDR3 sequences, roughly 9.6% of them present only once. Sequenced here: CD8+ T cells sorted from PBMCs, sampled 15 days after the yellow fever booster vaccination. Receptor source: a man aged 18 to 35 who received the YFV17D yellow fever vaccine.

This clonotype was picked up a small number of times. The CDR3 coding sequence is TGTGCCAGCAGCTTGGACAGGGGAAATTCACCCCTCCACTTT. It translates to CASSLDRGNSPLHF. The V call is TRBV7-9, the J call TRBJ1-6; 9 bases are a match to TRBD1. This CDR3 region has 14 residues. V shed 3 bases, J shed 7 bases, and the junction held 1 base outside the gene matches. Germline CDR1 reads SEHNR; CDR2 reads FQNEAQ (reference sequence).

This clonotype showed up just a few times. The chain carries TRBV5-1 and TRBJ2-3, with 8 positions matching TRBD1. Germline V gene data show CDR1 as SGHRS and CDR2 as YFSETQ. The CDR3 extends over 19 amino acids. V shed 0 bases, J shed 2 bases, and the junction held 14 bases outside the gene matches. As DNA, the CDR3 is TGCGCCAGCAGCTTGGCAGTGGACAGGGCTCGGTTCCTCACAGATACGCAGTATTTT. Translating it yields CASSLAVDRARFLTDTQYF.

There are a few counts of this clonotype. The chain uses TRBV4-3 and TRBJ2-6; D ambiguous. This CDR3 is built from 17 residues. The V gene lost 4 bases and the J gene lost 3 bases, with 16 bases spanning the gap. Germline V lookup: CDR1 LGHNA, CDR2 YSLEER. The CDR3 DNA follows: TGCGCCAGCAGCCGAAAGGATCTACCCGGTGGGGCCAACGTCCTGACTTTC. Translation gives CASSRKDLPGGANVLTF.

This clonotype was recorded a few times. The chain has TRBV6-2 or TRBV6-3 and TRBJ2-1; a possible D gene is TRBD1 (6 bases). CDR3 length equals 15 residues. The V end lost 6 bases, the J end lost 7 bases, and 19 bases lay between the germline ends. From germline, CDR1 is MNHEY and CDR2 SVGEGT. CDR3 amino acids: CASRLTGDPWNEQFF. The DNA of the CDR3 is TGTGCCAGCAGGCTGACAGGAGATCCTTGGAATGAGCAGTTCTTC.

The chain carries TRBV6-6 and TRBJ2-7; TRBD1 matches 7 bases. CDR1 and CDR2 from the germline V gene are MNHNY and SVGAGI (reference sequence). The CDR3 totals 13 residues. Losses at the gene ends were 3 bases for V and 6 bases for J; bases not matched to a gene: 5. The CDR3 spells CASSYSTGFEQYV. The DNA for the CDR3 is TGTGCCAGCAGTTATTCGACAGGGTTCGAGCAGTACGTC.

This clonotype was seen only a few times. V usage is TRBV12-3 or TRBV12-4 and J usage is TRBJ1-1; 8 nucleotides line up with TRBD1. The CDR3 is made up of 13 amino acids. V dropped 5 bases and J dropped 8; count of bases not matched to a gene: 7. CDR3 residues: CASSEDRAEEAFF. Written as DNA, the CDR3 is TGTGCCAGCAGTGAGGACAGGGCCGAGGAAGCTTTCTTT.